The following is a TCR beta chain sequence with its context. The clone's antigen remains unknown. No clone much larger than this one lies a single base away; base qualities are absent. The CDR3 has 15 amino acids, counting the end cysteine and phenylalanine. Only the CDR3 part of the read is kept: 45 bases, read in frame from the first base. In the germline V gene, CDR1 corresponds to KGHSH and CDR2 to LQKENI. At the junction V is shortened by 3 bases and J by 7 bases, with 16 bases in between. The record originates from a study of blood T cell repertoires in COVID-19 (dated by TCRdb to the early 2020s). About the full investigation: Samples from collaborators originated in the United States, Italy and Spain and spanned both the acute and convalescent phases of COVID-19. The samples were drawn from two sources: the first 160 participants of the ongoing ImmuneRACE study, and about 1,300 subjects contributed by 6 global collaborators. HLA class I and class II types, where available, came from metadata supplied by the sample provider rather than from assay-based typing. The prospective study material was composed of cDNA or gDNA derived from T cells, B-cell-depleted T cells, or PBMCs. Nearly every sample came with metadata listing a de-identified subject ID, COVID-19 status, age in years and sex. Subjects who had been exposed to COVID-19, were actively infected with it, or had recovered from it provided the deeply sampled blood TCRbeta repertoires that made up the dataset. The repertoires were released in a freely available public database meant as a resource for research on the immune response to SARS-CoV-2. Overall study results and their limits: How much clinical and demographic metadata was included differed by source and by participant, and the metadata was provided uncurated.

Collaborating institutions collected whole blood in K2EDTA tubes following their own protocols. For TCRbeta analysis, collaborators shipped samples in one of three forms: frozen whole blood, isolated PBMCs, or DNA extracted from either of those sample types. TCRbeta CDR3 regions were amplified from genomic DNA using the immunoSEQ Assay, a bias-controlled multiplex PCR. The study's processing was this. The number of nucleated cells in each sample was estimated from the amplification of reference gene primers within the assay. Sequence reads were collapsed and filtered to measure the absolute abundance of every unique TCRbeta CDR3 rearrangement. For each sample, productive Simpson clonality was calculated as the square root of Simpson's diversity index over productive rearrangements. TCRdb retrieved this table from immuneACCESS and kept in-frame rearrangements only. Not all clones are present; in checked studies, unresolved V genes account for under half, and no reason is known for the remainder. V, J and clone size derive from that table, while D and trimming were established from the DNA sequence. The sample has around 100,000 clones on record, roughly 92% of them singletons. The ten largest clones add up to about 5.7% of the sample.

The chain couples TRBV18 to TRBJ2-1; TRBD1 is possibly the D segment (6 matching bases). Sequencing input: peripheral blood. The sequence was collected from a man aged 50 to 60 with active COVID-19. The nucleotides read TGTGCCAGCTCACCTCTGGGACAAGGCCCGAATGAGCAGTTCTTC. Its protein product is CASSPLGQGPNEQFF.